This TCR beta chain was sequenced during a study of vaccination effects on CD4 cells after COVID-19. Study-wide results and caveats: Clones from infection and from vaccination both contracted markedly late after vaccination.

Before sequencing, viral peptide pools were used by the ViraFEST assay to expand antigen-specific CD4+ T cells. Scientists isolated CD4+ T cells after a roughly nine-day culture period ended. It was with approximately 10 IU/ml IL-2 and 9.5 to 10 ug/ml peptides that 1.8 million or so PBMC per well were cultured. On both days 3 and 7, half of the culture medium was replaced with IL-2 medium. The CDR3 contains 15 residues. Per germline, CDR1 SGHRS and CDR2 YFSETQ. Unmatched junction bases numbered 5, after V lost 4 bases and J lost 3 bases. In the case of this clone: Its specificity is unknown.

Method: immunoSEQ multiplex PCR; TCRdb's copy keeps in-frame clones and lacks some. The repertoire consists of approximately 22,000 clones, with around 72% occurring once and the leading ten covering 12%. The chain links TRBV5-1 to TRBJ2-3, with 10 bases aligning to TRBD2. Sequencing was performed on CD4+ T cells from PBMCs cultured with HCoV-229E spike peptides, taken before COVID-19 vaccination. The sequence came from a human donor who received a COVID-19 vaccine. CDR3 in DNA: TGCGCCAGCAGCCCGGAGCGGGGGGGGACAGATACGCAGTATTTT. Amino acids: CASSPERGGTDTQYF.